One and the same sample provided the 27 T cell receptor beta chains below, sequenced in a study of blood T cell repertoires in COVID-19. Only in-frame clones appear in the TCRdb table, and some are missing; sequencing was by immunoSEQ multiplex PCR. The profile shows 350,000 or so clones, around 90% of them singletons. The sequencing sample was made of peripheral blood. The origin of the receptors is a man between 18 and 35 years old with active or convalescent COVID-19.

The J gene is TRBJ2-7, the V gene TRBV2, with 7 bases matching TRBD1. The CDR3 totals 13 residues. After removal of 5 bases from V and 4 bases from J, the junction contained 5 bases not matched to a gene. The germline CDR1 and CDR2 sequences are SNHLY and FYNNEI. The CDR3 protein is CASSKNRGYEQYF. The CDR3 DNA reads TGTGCCAGCAGTAAAAACAGGGGTTACGAGCAGTACTTC.

V and J are TRBV28 and TRBJ2-3; D is perhaps TRBD2 (7 bases). The CDR3 totals 13 residues. The germline gives CDR1 MDHEN, CDR2 SYDVKM. V lost 8 bases, J lost 2 bases, and 11 bases lay in between. The CDR3 DNA follows: TGTGCCAGCTGGGGGGGGCTCACAGATACGCAGTATTTT. Translated, it gives CASWGGLTDTQYF.

This chain connects TRBV4-2 to TRBJ2-1; 10 nucleotides agree with TRBD1. After removal of 5 bases from V and 6 bases from J, the junction contained 7 bases not matched to a gene. Germline V CDR1 and CDR2: LGHNA, YNFKEQ. This CDR3 is 15 amino acids long. Written as DNA, the CDR3 is TGTGCCAGCAGCAACCGGGACAGGGGTCGCAATGAGCAGTTCTTC. Encoded protein: CASSNRDRGRNEQFF.

The chain links TRBV11-2 to TRBJ2-7, with D perhaps matching TRBD1 (6 bases). Trimming removed 3 bases at V and 5 bases at J, with 17 bases between. Germline assignment: CDR1 SGHAT and CDR2 FQNNGV. The CDR3 covers 15 residues. DNA for the CDR3: TGTGCCAGCAGCTTTGGGACATATCTTCCCCACGAGCAGTACTTC. Its translation is CASSFGTYLPHEQYF.

The rearrangement links TRBV29-1 to TRBJ1-1; 7 bases are a match to TRBD1. In germline, CDR1 is SQVTM, CDR2 ANQGSEA. This CDR3 comprises 13 residues. With 7 bases clipped from V and 4 bases from J, the junction kept 9 bases outside the gene matches. The CDR3 region is CSGDNSGGTEAFF. The CDR3 DNA follows: TGCAGCGGTGACAACTCAGGGGGCACTGAAGCTTTCTTT.

The gene calls are TRBV6-2 or TRBV6-3 and TRBJ1-5; 8 nucleotides align to TRBD1. The CDR3 spans 16 residues. Germline trimming cut 2 bases from V and 5 bases from J; bases unmatched to any gene: 8. CDR1 MNHEY and CDR2 SVGEGT come from the germline V gene. The CDR3 nucleotides are TGTGCCAGCAGTTACGCCCGGGACAGGAAATATCAGCCCCAGCATTTT. Its protein is CASSYARDRKYQPQHF.

The chain is built from TRBV6-5 and TRBJ1-5, with 7 bases lining up with TRBD1. The CDR3 has 16 amino acids. The V and J ends lost 6 bases and 0 bases, in that order; junction bases with no gene match: 8. CDR1 MNHEY and CDR2 SVGAGI come from the germline V gene. CDR3 region: CASRYDRAYSNQPQHF. CDR3 coding DNA: TGTGCCAGCAGATACGACAGGGCATATAGCAATCAGCCCCAGCATTTT.

The V and J genes are TRBV5-4 and TRBJ2-3; 12 bases agree with TRBD2. Germline trimming cut 0 bases from V and 6 bases from J; bases unmatched to any gene: 2. CDR1 is SGHNT and CDR2 is YYREEE in the germline V gene (reference sequence). The CDR3 covers 15 residues. CDR3 DNA sequence: TGTGCCAGCAGCTTGGGACTAGCGGGAGCTGATACGCAGTATTTT. This sequence encodes CASSLGLAGADTQYF.

CDR3 nucleotides: TGTGCCAGTAGTTACAGGACTAGCGGGAGAGGTGAGCAGTTCTTC. This encodes CASSYRTSGRGEQFF. The rearrangement links TRBV19 to TRBJ2-1, with 13 bases fitting TRBD2. With 5 bases clipped from V and 9 bases from J, the junction kept 7 bases outside the gene matches. The CDR3 spans 15 residues. Germline V gives CDR1 LNHDA, CDR2 SQIVND (reference sequence).

CDR3 bases: TGTGCCAGTACGAAAACCGGGACAAAAATCCAAGAGACCCAGTACTTC. Translating it yields CASTKTGTKIQETQYF. The genes are TRBV19 and TRBJ2-5; a possible D gene is TRBD1 (6 bases). Germline CDR1 and CDR2: LNHDA and SQIVND (reference sequence). Deletions cut 7 bases from V and 1 base from J, with 19 bases between. The CDR3 contains 16 residues.

This chain links TRBV7-2 with TRBJ2-7; 7 bases are shared with TRBD1. The CDR3 totals 15 residues. CDR1 and CDR2 from the germline V gene are SGHTA and FQGNSA. V dropped 5 bases and J dropped 1; count of bases not matched to a gene: 8. CDR3 in amino acids: CASSPHRDRSYEQYF. In DNA, the CDR3 is TGTGCCAGCAGCCCGCACCGGGACAGATCCTACGAGCAGTACTTC.

This chain uses TRBV6-1 with TRBJ2-3; D unresolved. Germline CDR1 MNHNS, CDR2 SASEGT. This CDR3 comprises 13 residues. V was clipped by 3 bases and J by 1 base, with 5 bases between them. CDR3: CASSDEGTDTQYF. DNA for the CDR3: TGTGCCAGCAGTGATGAGGGCACAGATACGCAGTATTTT.

The genes are TRBV7-2 and TRBJ2-1, with TRBD2 identical over 7 bases. CDR1 is SGHTA and CDR2 is FQGNSA in the germline V gene. Trimming cost V 3 bases and J 9 bases; bases outside gene matches: 11. This CDR3 region has 15 residues. CDR3 DNA: TGTGCCAGCAGCTTGCTAGCGGCCAGTTCTAGTGAGCAGTTCTTC. Protein product: CASSLLAASSSEQFF. The full variable domain, rest sourced from reference TRBV7-2 and TRBJ2-1, is GAGVSQSPSNKVTEKGKDVELRCDPISGHTALYWYRQSLGQGLEFLIYFQGNSAPDKSGLPSDRFSAERTGGSVSTLTIQRTQQEDSAVYLCASSLLAASSSEQFFGPGTRLTVL.

V and J are TRBV28 and TRBJ1-4; 10 bases are a match to TRBD1. The CDR3 runs to 17 residues. Germline trimming cut 3 bases from V and 4 bases from J; bases unmatched to any gene: 8. Germline V gene data show CDR1 as MDHEN and CDR2 as SYDVKM. The CDR3 DNA reads TGTGCCAGCAGTTTTTGGGTCGGGACAGGGGTTAATGAAAAACTGTTTTTT. Its translation is CASSFWVGTGVNEKLFF.

The chain joins TRBV7-3 to TRBJ2-5, with D tentatively TRBD2 (6 bases). The V and J ends lost 6 bases and 5 bases respectively, with 13 bases between them. CDR1 and CDR2 from the germline V gene are SGHTA and FQGTGA. The CDR3 totals 13 residues. CDR3 residues: CASSPGSTETQYF. Written as DNA, the CDR3 is TGTGCCAGCAGTCCCGGGAGTACGGAGACCCAGTACTTC.

The chain employs TRBV18 and TRBJ2-3; 8 bases line up with TRBD1. This CDR3 region has 16 residues. Germline V lookup: CDR1 KGHSH, CDR2 LQKENI. The ends lost 3 bases at V and 3 bases at J; junction bases unmatched: 8. The CDR3 DNA sequence: TGTGCCAGCTCACCCTCTCTGCAGGGGGCAACAGATACGCAGTATTTT. Its translation is CASSPSLQGATDTQYF.

The rearrangement joins TRBV4-2 to TRBJ2-5; TRBD2 matches 8 bases. The trim removed 5 bases at V and 4 bases at J, leaving 9 bases unmatched. The CDR3 spans 15 residues. Germline CDR1 LGHNA, CDR2 YNFKEQ. CDR3 bases: TGTGCCAGCAGCTGTTGCGGGGGGTCCAGAGAGACCCAGTACTTC. Residues: CASSCCGGSRETQYF.

This chain uses TRBV4-3 with TRBJ2-1; TRBD2 matches 7 bases. V trimming: 2 bases; J trimming: 4 bases; junction bases outside the gene matches: 8. Germline CDR1 is LGHNA and CDR2 is YSLEER. This CDR3 is 16 amino acids long. The CDR3 coding sequence is TGCGCCAGCAGCCAATCTATAACGGGGGGATACAATGAGCAGTTCTTC. It yields the protein CASSQSITGGYNEQFF.

The rearrangement uses TRBV2 and TRBJ1-2, with a weak D call TRBD1 (6 bases). Germline assignment: CDR1 SNHLY and CDR2 FYNNEI. The CDR3 covers 14 residues. Trimming left V 5 bases short and J 10 bases short, with 20 bases between. In DNA form, the CDR3 reads TGTGCCAGCAGTACCTCTGGGGGCGGACTTGACTACACCTTC. This translates into CASSTSGGGLDYTF.

This sequence joins TRBV13 and TRBJ1-1, with 8 positions matching TRBD1. Trimming removed 3 bases from V and 0 bases from J; junction bases left unmatched: 9. The CDR3 length is 17 residues. Germline CDR1 reads PRHDT; CDR2 reads FYEKMQ (reference sequence). CDR3 DNA: TGTGCCAGCAGCTTGGTCAGGGGGCCGAACATGAACACTGAAGCTTTCTTT. Residues: CASSLVRGPNMNTEAFF. The whole variable domain, filled in from reference TRBV13 and TRBJ1-1, reads AAGVIQSPRHLIKEKRETATLKCYPIPRHDTVYWYQQGPGQDPQFLISFYEKMQSDKGSIPDRFSAQQFSDYHSELNMSSLELGDSALYFCASSLVRGPNMNTEAFFGQGTRLTVV.

The V call is TRBV25-1, the J call TRBJ2-2, with TRBD2 matching 7 bases. CDR1 is MGHDK and CDR2 is SYGVNS in the germline V gene. V was pared by 4 bases and J by 4 bases, with 6 bases of the junction left unmatched. This CDR3 spans 15 amino acids. Written as DNA, the CDR3 is TGTGCCAGCAGTGGTTGGGGGGGTGGCACCGGGGAGCTGTTTTTT. Its translation is CASSGWGGGTGELFF.

V is TRBV6-5 and J is TRBJ1-1; TRBD1 is a possible D gene (5 bases). Germline assignment: CDR1 MNHEY and CDR2 SVGAGI. The ends were cut back, 3 bases at V and 10 bases at J, with 24 bases in the middle. The CDR3 length is 16 residues. CDR3 region: CASSYWSDLDGRGAFF. Written as DNA, the CDR3 is TGTGCCAGCAGTTATTGGTCAGACTTAGACGGGAGGGGAGCTTTCTTT.

This clone has only a few counts. The gene calls are TRBV5-6 and TRBJ2-7; a weak D match, TRBD1 (6 bases). The CDR3 contains 16 residues. The germline V and J ends were trimmed by 3 bases and 2 bases, with 18 bases remaining between them. Per germline, CDR1 SGHDT and CDR2 YYEEEE. CDR3 sequence: CASSSIRTAETYEQYF. In DNA, the CDR3 is TGTGCCAGCAGCTCGATACGGACAGCCGAGACCTACGAGCAGTACTTC.

V usage is TRBV7-3 and J usage is TRBJ2-6, with D possibly being TRBD1 (6 bases). Germline loops: CDR1 SGHTA, CDR2 FQGTGA. The CDR3 has 18 residues. V shed 5 bases and J shed 2 bases, with 19 bases lying between them. The CDR3 spells CASSKNVRGGPGANVLTF. The CDR3 coding sequence is TGTGCCAGCAGCAAAAACGTCAGGGGCGGACCTGGGGCCAACGTCCTGACTTTC.

This rearrangement joins TRBV7-3 to TRBJ2-5; D uncertain. Trimming cost V 2 bases and J 3 bases, with 7 bases left between them. This CDR3 is built from 13 residues. Germline CDR1 is SGHTA and CDR2 is FQGTGA. CDR3 residues: CASSLRRKETQYF. The CDR3 DNA sequence: TGTGCCAGCAGCTTACGCAGAAAAGAGACCCAGTACTTC.

The rearrangement links TRBV5-1 to TRBJ1-3, with D perhaps matching TRBD1 (5 bases). V was trimmed by 3 bases and J by 7 bases, leaving 14 bases between them. Germline V gene lookup returns CDR1 SGHRS and CDR2 YFSETQ. The CDR3 runs to 14 residues. The CDR3 loop is CASSSGDAVNTIYF. The CDR3 DNA is TGCGCCAGCAGCTCGGGGGACGCAGTGAACACCATATATTTT.

The gene calls are TRBV12-3 or TRBV12-4 and TRBJ1-1, with D possibly matching TRBD1 (5 bases). The V gene lost 2 bases and the J gene lost 11 bases, with 9 bases spanning the gap. The CDR3 sequence is 11 residues long. The CDR3 coding sequence is TGTGCCAGCAGTTTATGGGGGGACGCTTTCTTT. Translation: CASSLWGDAFF.